This TCR beta chain was recorded in a study of T cells after posttransplantation cyclophosphamide. Comment on this clone: The antigen is unknown.

Germline V gene sequence: CDR1 SGHAT, CDR2 FQNNGV. There are 17 residues in the CDR3. Germline trimming cut 5 bases from V and 5 bases from J; bases unmatched to any gene: 17. Study findings and constraints: Tissue-infiltrating T cells from skin or gut overlapped little with blood T cells.

Using immunoSEQ multiplex PCR, the repertoire was profiled, and TCRdb retains in-frame clones only, with some absent. The repertoire has about 28,000 clones, roughly 90% of them found once; the top ten carry roughly 3.4%. Sample: PBMCs. The chain is built from TRBV11-2 and TRBJ2-7; 8 bases are a match to TRBD2. This sequence was found in a middle-aged man. Here the CDR3 DNA reads TGTGCCAGCAGCCTCACCCTTACAGGGACTAGGGTCCACGAGCAGTACTTC. Translation gives CASSLTLTGTRVHEQYF.